This T cell receptor beta chain was found in a study of cytomegalovirus exposure and HLA in healthy donors. Study-wide background: As an earlier analysis found, roughly 180 million T cells yielded fewer than 130 million unique TCR beta sequences. Overall study results and limits: Presence/absence analysis assumed near-uniform sequencing depth across donors. Other equally common chains were less clonally expanded than HLA-associated TCR beta chains, a later analysis showed. The majority of CMV-associated TCR beta chains were reported as apparently HLA-restricted in a later analysis.

V was pared by 8 bases and J by 1 base, with 7 bases of the junction left unmatched. The CDR3 has 14 amino acids. Germline CDR1 and CDR2: MNHEY and SVGAGI. PCR employed 60 Vbeta and 13 Jbeta primers. Assay used: immunoSEQ multiplex PCR; TCRdb lists only in-frame clones, some missing. Counted here are 120,000 to 150,000 clones, approximately 81% occurring once; the ten biggest clones make up 2.5%. With regard to this clone: Its antigen is undetermined.

The sequence was collected from a boy between 2 and 10 years old in good health and CMV-seronegative. V usage is TRBV6-5 and J usage is TRBJ2-7, with TRBD1 matching 8 bases. Sequenced material: PBMCs. CDR3 protein: CASRTGFGSYEQYF. The CDR3 nucleotides read TGTGCCAGCCGGACAGGGTTTGGATCCTACGAGCAGTACTTC.